The source of this TCR beta chain is a study of control samples from healthy donors and cancer patients. Some clones are missing from TCRdb's copy, which holds only in-frame ones; the method was immunoSEQ multiplex PCR. Seen here are about 190,000 clones, over 80% observed once, and the top ten hold approximately 2%. The V end lost 0 bases, the J end lost 5 bases, and 14 bases lay between the germline ends. Looked up from germline, CDR1 is SGDLS and CDR2 is YYNGEE. CDR3 length: 15 amino acids. The TCR was taken from a man aged 30 to 39 in good health. The chain employs TRBV9 and TRBJ2-5, with D unresolved. The sequenced sample consisted of blood. The CDR3 region has the DNA TGTGCCAGCAGCGTAGATTTTGCAGTAAGGGAGACCCAGTACTTC. It translates to CASSVDFAVRETQYF.